The 29 T cell receptor beta chains in this list originate from one sample, sequenced in a study of shared clonotypes between healthy human individuals. Only in-frame clones appear in the TCRdb table, and some are missing; sequencing was by immunoSEQ multiplex PCR. The repertoire holds roughly 1 million clones, around four fifths seen once, with 1.4% in the top ten. The specimen sequenced was memory CD4+ T cells sorted from blood. Subset: CD45RA-negative fraction. All receptors come from a man between 18 and 35 years old in good health.

This chain joins TRBV6-5 and TRBJ2-6, with TRBD1 identical over 7 bases. V lost 4 bases and J lost 3; bases outside the gene matches: 3. The CDR3 runs to 15 residues. Germline loops: CDR1 MNHEY, CDR2 SVGAGI. The CDR3 reads CASSSGQVGANVLTF. CDR3 nucleotide sequence: TGTGCCAGCAGTTCTGGACAGGTTGGGGCCAACGTCCTGACTTTC.

This clone was picked up a small number of times. The V call is TRBV30, the J call TRBJ1-5, with D possibly TRBD1 on 6 matching bases. Germline values: CDR1 GTSNPN, CDR2 SVGIG (reference sequence). Trimming pared 4 bases from V and 6 bases from J, leaving 10 bases between. CDR3 length equals 12 residues. The CDR3, as DNA: TGTGCCTGGAACAGGGATGGTCAGCCCCAGCATTTT. Its translation is CAWNRDGQPQHF.

The chain has TRBV6-1 and TRBJ2-1; TRBD1 is a possible D gene (7 bases). There are 14 residues in the CDR3. V was shortened by 3 bases and J by 10 bases, with 16 bases between the two germline ends. Germline lookup yields CDR1 MNHNS and CDR2 SASEGT. This CDR3 is CASSDRGRGEEQFF. CDR3 bases: TGTGCCAGCAGTGACCGGGGCAGGGGGGAAGAGCAGTTCTTC.

J is TRBJ2-1 and V is TRBV30; 15 nucleotides match TRBD2. Germline CDR1 and CDR2: GTSNPN and SVGIG (reference sequence). The V gene end was trimmed by 2 bases and the J gene end by 14 bases; junction bases not matched to a gene: 4. CDR3 length equals 13 residues. The CDR3 reads CAWSRTSGGAEFF. CDR3 nucleotides: TGTGCCTGGAGTAGGACTAGCGGGGGGGCGGAGTTCTTC.

In the case of this clone: A far larger clone lies a single base away; this is likely a read error. Other nucleotide sequences in the sample specify the same CDR3. The rearrangement joins TRBV7-2 to TRBJ1-1; no firm D call. CDR1 is SGHTA and CDR2 is FQGNSA in the germline V gene. The CDR3 sequence is 13 residues long. The CDR3 loop reads CASSYSQNTEAFF. CDR3 coding DNA: TGTGCCAGCAGCTACAGTCAGAACACTGAAGCCTTCTTT.

This chain links TRBV1 with TRBJ1-2; TRBD1, the table's D call, lacks a check against the DNA. TRBV1 is termed a pseudogene. This CDR3 comprises 13 residues. The CDR3 region has the DNA TGCACCAGCAGGATAGACAGTAACTATGGCTACACCTTC. It specifies CTSRIDSNYGYTF.

This chain links TRBV27 with TRBJ2-4; 8 bases align to TRBD1. CDR1 is MNHEY, CDR2 SMNVEV, per germline (reference sequence). V lost 5 bases, J lost 0 bases, and 6 bases stayed unmatched. CDR3 length equals 16 residues. CDR3 sequence reads: CASSGSRGLAKNIQYF. CDR3 nucleotides: TGTGCCAGCAGTGGATCCAGGGGGCTAGCCAAAAACATTCAGTACTTC.

The chain links TRBV27 to TRBJ2-4, with D perhaps matching TRBD2 (6 bases). V lost 3 bases and J lost 0, with 15 bases in between. The length of the CDR3 is 17 residues. Germline CDR1 and CDR2: MNHEY and SMNVEV (reference sequence). For the CDR3, the DNA is TGTGCCAGCAGTTTGGTTGGGGACTTTTTAGCCAAAAACATTCAGTACTTC. As protein: CASSLVGDFLAKNIQYF.

The J gene is TRBJ1-5, the V gene TRBV18, with 8 bases that match TRBD1. CDR1 and CDR2 (germline): KGHSH, LQKENI. The CDR3 totals 15 residues. V lost 2 bases to trimming and J lost 6 bases; unmatched junction nucleotides: 6. DNA for the CDR3: TGTGCCAGCTCACCAGGAGCAGGGGGCGGTCAGCCCCAGCATTTT. It yields the protein CASSPGAGGGQPQHF.

CDR3 region: CASSLNQGRGNSPLHF. The CDR3 DNA follows: TGTGCCAGCAGCTTGAATCAAGGCAGGGGAAATTCACCCCTCCACTTT. This chain connects TRBV13 to TRBJ1-6; tentative D call: TRBD1 (6 bases). The CDR3 spans 16 residues. Per the germline V gene, CDR1 is PRHDT and CDR2 is FYEKMQ (reference sequence). The V end was cut by 3 bases, the J end by 7 bases, with 16 bases between.

The chain uses TRBV28 and TRBJ2-1; 9 positions agree with TRBD1. The CDR3 covers 14 residues. V was pared by 6 bases and J by 6 bases, with 6 bases of the junction left unmatched. From germline, CDR1 is MDHEN and CDR2 SYDVKM. The CDR3 coding sequence is TGTGCCAGCAGCCGGACAGGGGTGAGCAATGAGCAGTTCTTC. Translation: CASSRTGVSNEQFF.

This clone was observed a few times. The J gene is TRBJ2-4, the V gene TRBV5-1; a weak D match, TRBD1 (6 bases). Trimming cost V 0 bases and J 0 bases, with 7 bases left between them. The germline CDR1 and CDR2 sequences are SGHRS and YFSETQ. The CDR3 extends over 15 amino acids. As DNA, the CDR3 is TGCGCCAGCAGCTTGGGGGACATAGCCAAAAACATTCAGTACTTC. Translated, it gives CASSLGDIAKNIQYF.

The CDR3 is CASRREGWGAYEQYF. The CDR3 DNA is TGCGCCAGCAGACGTGAGGGATGGGGGGCCTACGAGCAGTACTTC. The chain joins TRBV5-1 to TRBJ2-7; possible D gene TRBD2, 6 bases. The CDR3 runs to 15 residues. Germline V gene lookup returns CDR1 SGHRS and CDR2 YFSETQ. Between the trimmed V and J ends, which lost 5 bases and 2 bases, there was a span of 17 bases.

This clone has only a few counts. The V gene is TRBV19, the J gene TRBJ1-1, with D possibly being TRBD1 (6 bases). Germline CDR1 is LNHDA and CDR2 is SQIVND (reference sequence). The germline V and J ends were trimmed by 5 bases and 1 base, with 20 bases remaining between them. This CDR3 region has 17 residues. Here the CDR3 reads CASSPPSIGGENTEAFF. The CDR3 DNA follows: TGTGCCAGTAGTCCCCCCAGCATCGGGGGCGAGAACACTGAAGCTTTCTTT.

The gene calls are TRBV12-5 and TRBJ1-1, with D uncertain. There are 14 residues in the CDR3. The germline V gene has CDR1 LGHNT and CDR2 FRNRAP. The V end lost 6 bases, the J end lost 1 base, and 12 bases lay between the germline ends. In nucleotides, the CDR3 is TGTGCTAGTGGCATAGGTGGAGCGAACACTGAAGCTTTCTTT. It is translated as CASGIGGANTEAFF.

The chain uses TRBV18 and TRBJ2-5, with a weak D call TRBD1 (6 bases). The J call may be mistaken, given a closer DNA end match to TRBJ2-7. The CDR3 is made up of 16 amino acids. CDR1 is KGHSH, CDR2 LQKENI, per germline. The CDR3: CASSPNQGRGSYEQYF. DNA for the CDR3: TGTGCCAGCTCACCCAACCAGGGGCGAGGCTCATACGAGCAGTACTTC.

In this sample, this clone turned up a few times. V is TRBV2 and J is TRBJ1-1; maybe TRBD1 (5 bases). CDR1 SNHLY and CDR2 FYNNEI come from the germline V gene. V gave up 8 bases and J gave up 3 bases, with 10 bases separating them. This CDR3 region has 12 residues. CDR3 nucleotide sequence: TGTGCCAGCGGAGGGGAGCACACTGAAGCTTTCTTT. Translating it yields CASGGEHTEAFF.

This chain joins TRBV7-9 and TRBJ2-1; 7 nucleotides line up with TRBD2. CDR1 and CDR2 (germline): SEHNR, FQNEAQ (reference sequence). The trim removed 5 bases at V and 2 bases at J, leaving 6 bases unmatched. The CDR3 length is 15 residues. The CDR3 loop reads CASSTGTKTYNEQFF. CDR3 DNA: TGTGCCAGCAGCACCGGGACTAAGACCTACAATGAGCAGTTCTTC.

The chain combines TRBV7-2 with TRBJ1-5; no firm D call. V lost 5 bases and J 4 bases, leaving 9 bases between the germline ends. Germline loops: CDR1 SGHTA, CDR2 FQGNSA. This CDR3 comprises 13 residues. DNA of the CDR3: TGTGCCAGCAGCCCTACTTGGAATCAGCCCCAGCATTTT. It specifies CASSPTWNQPQHF.

This chain's CDR3 is CASSFTTAANEKLFF. In DNA form, the CDR3 reads TGTGCCAGCAGCTTTACGACAGCCGCTAATGAAAAACTGTTTTTT. V gene TRBV7-9 combines with J gene TRBJ1-4; D might be TRBD1 (5 bases). Germline V gives CDR1 SEHNR, CDR2 FQNEAQ (reference sequence). CDR3 size: 15 residues. V lost 3 bases and J 3 bases, leaving 11 bases between the germline ends.

The genes are TRBV18 and TRBJ2-2; TRBD1 matches 7 bases. The CDR3 covers 15 residues. The germline V gene encodes CDR1 KGHSH and CDR2 LQKENI. V shed 4 bases, J shed 1 base, and the junction held 3 bases outside the gene matches. This chain's CDR3 is CASSLTGVNTGELFF. The CDR3 nucleotides read TGTGCCAGCTCACTTACAGGGGTGAACACCGGGGAGCTGTTTTTT. The full variable domain, rest sourced from reference TRBV18 and TRBJ2-2, is NAGVMQNPRHLVRRRGQEARLRCSPMKGHSHVYWYRQLPEEGLKFMVYLQKENIIDESGMPKERFSAEFPKEGPSILRIQQVVRGDSAAYFCASSLTGVNTGELFFGEGSRLTVL.

The chain couples TRBV7-9 to TRBJ1-1; tentative D call: TRBD1 (5 bases). The germline V gene has CDR1 SEHNR and CDR2 FQNEAQ (reference sequence). The CDR3 sequence is 13 residues long. The V gene lost 7 bases and the J gene lost 8 bases, with 17 bases spanning the gap. DNA for the CDR3: TGTGCCAGCAACCCCGGGGGATCCGGAGAAGCTTTCTTT. Translation gives CASNPGGSGEAFF.

The V gene is TRBV6-1, the J gene TRBJ2-2, with a tentative D call TRBD1 (6 bases). The germline V gene has CDR1 MNHNS and CDR2 SASEGT. This CDR3 spans 16 amino acids. V gave up 0 bases and J gave up 6 bases, with 14 bases separating them. In DNA, the CDR3 is TGTGCCAGCAGTGAAGCGGGGGCCTCTGGGGCCGGGGAGCTGTTTTTT. Encoded protein: CASSEAGASGAGELFF.

The rearrangement links TRBV11-3 to TRBJ2-2; 11 nucleotides agree with TRBD2. This CDR3 has 16 residues. Germline V CDR1 and CDR2: SGHNT, YENEEA. The ends lost 1 base at V and 5 bases at J; junction bases unmatched: 3. CDR3 DNA: TGTGCCAGCAGCTTAGGGACTAGCGGGCCGACCGGGGAGCTGTTTTTT. Encoded protein: CASSLGTSGPTGELFF.

The sample holds one count of this clone. CDR3 protein: CASSPPKGVTQETQYF. For the CDR3, the DNA is TGTGCCAGCAGCCCCCCCAAGGGAGTTACGCAAGAGACCCAGTACTTC. The chain is built from TRBV11-1 and TRBJ2-5; a weak D match, TRBD2 (5 bases). V lost 5 bases, J lost 2 bases, and 18 bases lay in between. The CDR3 sequence is 16 residues long. Germline assignment: CDR1 SGHAT and CDR2 FQDESV (reference sequence).

The rearrangement uses TRBV27 and TRBJ2-7, with no clear D. Looked up from germline, CDR1 is MNHEY and CDR2 is SMNVEV (reference sequence). The V end lost 2 bases, the J end lost 7 bases, and 15 bases lay between the germline ends. This CDR3 comprises 14 residues. The CDR3 reads CASSLDPTWSEQYF. Written as DNA, the CDR3 is TGTGCCAGCAGTTTAGATCCGACCTGGAGTGAGCAGTACTTC.

Note on this clone: The junction shows a germline mismatch at one end, possibly a read error. This sequence joins TRBV19 and TRBJ2-2, with TRBD1 identical over 12 bases. The CDR3 is 15 residues long. CDR1 is LNHDA, CDR2 SQIVND, per germline (reference sequence). The CDR3 protein is CTSTLRDRGPGELFF. CDR3 DNA: TGTACCAGTACCCTCCGGGACAGGGGGCCCGGGGAGCTGTTTTTT.

This clone was seen only a few times. This sequence joins TRBV5-8 and TRBJ2-7; D may be TRBD2 (5 bases). V lost 2 bases and J 0 bases, leaving 12 bases between the germline ends. The CDR3 is 15 amino acids. Looked up from germline, CDR1 is SGHTS and CDR2 is YDEGEE. CDR3 sequence reads: CASSFGETASYEQYF. CDR3 bases: TGTGCCAGCAGCTTCGGGGAAACAGCCTCCTACGAGCAGTACTTC.

The CDR3 reads CASSSTLAGGPGGADTQYF. CDR3 in DNA: TGTGCCAGCAGCTCAACGCTAGCGGGAGGGCCGGGAGGCGCAGATACGCAGTATTTT. This chain joins TRBV5-6 and TRBJ2-3, with 12 nucleotides matching TRBD2. CDR3 length equals 19 residues. The V gene end was trimmed by 3 bases and the J gene end by 4 bases; junction bases not matched to a gene: 15. Germline lookup yields CDR1 SGHDT and CDR2 YYEEEE.